This T cell receptor beta chain was documented in a study of CD8+ T cells in alopecia areata. A note on this clone: The antigen remains unidentified.

The CDR3 length is 14 residues. V was shortened by 0 bases and J by 7 bases, with 14 bases between the two germline ends. Germline CDR1 is SGHNT and CDR2 is YYREEE (reference sequence). As part of sample collection, lesional scalp punch biopsies and peripheral blood were taken from alopecia areata patients. As the sequencing template, cDNA was produced by extracting RNA and reverse transcribing it. The data were produced by immunoSEQ multiplex PCR, yet TCRdb's version contains in-frame clones alone and is incomplete. Found here are 200,000 or so clones, around three fifths of them singletons; the top ten hold more than 0.4%. Regarding the study as a whole: When scalp samples are sequenced, resident alphabeta T cells of normal skin are also captured. It was lesional scalp, especially alopecia totalis/universalis, that showed higher clonality than normal scalp.

The chain is built from TRBV5-4 and TRBJ2-7, with D perhaps TRBD1 (5 bases). Sequenced here: CD4+ T cells sorted from blood, sampled at week 0. The clonotype comes from a human donor with alopecia areata. As DNA, the CDR3 is TGTGCCAGCAGCTTGGCAGGTATCTCAGGGGAGCAGTACTTC. Translating it yields CASSLAGISGEQYF.